This passage covers 19 T cell receptor beta chains from one sample sequenced in a study of blood T cell repertoires in COVID-19. The protocol was immunoSEQ multiplex PCR, while the TCRdb copy is restricted to in-frame clones and leaves out a portion. Of more than 350,000 clones in the sample, approximately 87% were seen once. Sequencing used PBMCs or T cells enriched from blood (not recorded which). The receptors were gathered from a woman in her fifties or sixties who had recovered from COVID-19.

V and J are TRBV18 and TRBJ1-2; 8 nucleotides agree with TRBD1. Losses at the gene ends were 0 bases for V and 1 base for J; bases not matched to a gene: 4. CDR3 length: 16 amino acids. Germline assignment: CDR1 KGHSH and CDR2 LQKENI. The CDR3 sequence is CASSPPGTGLNYGYTF. CDR3 in DNA: TGTGCCAGCTCACCACCCGGGACAGGACTTAACTATGGCTACACCTTC.

This chain links TRBV19 with TRBJ1-5; TRBD1 matches 9 bases. The CDR3 covers 19 residues. J gave up 6 bases and V 5 bases, and 20 bases lay outside the gene matches. Germline CDR1 reads LNHDA; CDR2 reads SQIVND (reference sequence). CDR3 sequence reads: CASSGRQGVPQMRGQPQHF. The CDR3 DNA reads TGTGCCAGTAGTGGACGACAGGGGGTACCTCAGATGCGGGGTCAGCCCCAGCATTTT.

The chain carries TRBV2 and TRBJ1-4; no definite D call. The CDR3 is made up of 14 amino acids. Between the trimmed V and J ends, which lost 3 bases and 14 bases, there was a span of 19 bases. The germline CDR1 and CDR2 sequences are SNHLY and FYNNEI. This CDR3 reads CASSDLSSQSYLFF. CDR3 DNA sequence: TGTGCCAGCAGTGATCTGAGTTCACAGTCGTATCTGTTTTTT.

The J gene is TRBJ1-6, the V gene TRBV23-1; maybe TRBD1 (5 bases). TRBV23-1 is an ORF, and what it does is uncertain. Between the trimmed V and J ends, which lost 0 bases and 2 bases, there was a span of 11 bases. The CDR3 sequence is 17 residues long. The CDR3 here is CASSQSEGAAYNSPLHF. DNA for the CDR3: TGCGCCAGCAGTCAATCGGAAGGGGCGGCCTATAATTCACCCCTCCACTTT.

The V gene is TRBV28, the J gene TRBJ2-3, with 9 bases matching TRBD2. V was pared by 1 base and J by 2 bases, with 4 bases of the junction left unmatched. The V gene's germline CDR1 is MDHEN and CDR2 SYDVKM. This CDR3 region has 16 residues. The CDR3 here is CASSLFSSGATDTQYF. CDR3 in DNA: TGTGCCAGCAGTTTATTCTCTAGCGGGGCCACAGATACGCAGTATTTT. The full variable domain, completed using reference TRBV28 and TRBJ2-3, is DVKVTQSSRYLVKRTGEKVFLECVQDMDHENMFWYRQDPGLGLRLIYFSYDVKMKEKGDIPEGYSVSREKKERFSLILESASTNQTSMYLCASSLFSSGATDTQYFGPGTRLTVL.

The chain uses TRBV2 and TRBJ1-1, with a weak D call TRBD1 (6 bases). Deletions cut 8 bases from V and 4 bases from J, with 17 bases between. The CDR3 extends over 14 amino acids. Germline CDR1 is SNHLY and CDR2 is FYNNEI. The chain's CDR3 is CASYRERAGTEAFF. CDR3 DNA sequence: TGTGCCAGCTACAGGGAGAGAGCAGGCACTGAAGCTTTCTTT.

CDR3 coding DNA: TGCGCCAGCAGCCAAGGCGAGGGCAGGGGGCAATATGGCTACACCTTC. Encoded protein: CASSQGEGRGQYGYTF. The V gene is TRBV4-1, the J gene TRBJ1-2; 8 bases align to TRBD1. After removal of 1 base from V and 5 bases from J, the junction contained 9 bases not matched to a gene. CDR3 length: 16 residues. CDR1 is MGHRA, CDR2 YSYEKL, per germline.

The chain carries TRBV18 and TRBJ1-5; D unclear. V dropped 3 bases and J dropped 2 bases, with 11 bases sitting between them. This CDR3 has 15 residues. Germline V gives CDR1 KGHSH, CDR2 LQKENI. CDR3 in amino acids: CASSPSNGGNQPQHF. The CDR3 bases are TGTGCCAGCTCACCTAGCAACGGGGGCAATCAGCCCCAGCATTTT. Variable domain in full (rest from reference TRBV18 and TRBJ1-5): NAGVMQNPRHLVRRRGQEARLRCSPMKGHSHVYWYRQLPEEGLKFMVYLQKENIIDESGMPKERFSAEFPKEGPSILRIQQVVRGDSAAYFCASSPSNGGNQPQHFGDGTRLSIL.

This clone appeared a few times. The genes are TRBV7-2 and TRBJ1-2; weak D call: TRBD1 (5 bases). CDR3 length: 13 amino acids. Germline CDR1 SGHTA, CDR2 FQGNSA. The ends were cut back, 3 bases at V and 7 bases at J, with 12 bases in the middle. For the CDR3, the DNA is TGTGCCAGCAGCTTCCCCTCCGGGGGTGGCTACACCTTC. Protein: CASSFPSGGGYTF.

The V call is TRBV2, the J call TRBJ1-1, with D perhaps TRBD1 (5 bases). CDR1 is SNHLY, CDR2 FYNNEI, per germline. The CDR3 extends over 14 amino acids. Trimming stripped 6 bases from V and 3 bases from J, with 14 bases between. CDR3 DNA: TGTGCCAGCAGGAAACAGGTTCTGGACACTGAAGCTTTCTTT. Its translation is CASRKQVLDTEAFF.

V gene TRBV10-3 combines with J gene TRBJ2-3, with D uncertain. V was pared by 7 bases and J by 6 bases, with 17 bases between. This CDR3 has 14 residues. From germline, CDR1 is ENHRY and CDR2 SYGVKD. CDR3 DNA sequence: TGTGCCATCAAGAGCCAATCCTTATGGGATACGCAGTATTTT. It yields the protein CAIKSQSLWDTQYF.

The genes are TRBV10-3 and TRBJ1-5, with a possible D match to TRBD1 (5 bases). Trimming took off 5 bases at V and 1 base at J, with 9 bases between the two ends. The CDR3 has 14 amino acids. In germline, CDR1 is ENHRY, CDR2 SYGVKD. CDR3 coding DNA: TGTGCCATCAGTCAACAGGAGAGCAATCAGCCCCAGCATTTT. Translated, it gives CAISQQESNQPQHF.

On this clone itself: This CDR3 is also generated by other DNA sequences in the sample. V usage is TRBV3-1 (or the pseudogene TRBV3-2) and J usage is TRBJ2-7; TRBD2 matches at 8 bases. The length of the CDR3 is 13 residues. Trimming cost V 1 base and J 6 bases; bases outside gene matches: 2. Germline values: CDR1 LGHDT, CDR2 YNNKEL (reference sequence). CDR3 region: CASSQVRGGEQYF. The DNA of the CDR3 is TGTGCCAGCAGCCAAGTACGGGGGGGCGAGCAGTACTTC.

V gene TRBV11-2 combines with J gene TRBJ2-3; TRBD1 might be the D (5 bases). This CDR3 has 13 amino acids. V lost 1 base, J lost 6 bases, and 8 bases lay in between. Germline V gene sequence: CDR1 SGHAT, CDR2 FQNNGV. The CDR3: CASSLVTADTQYF. Written as DNA, the CDR3 is TGTGCCAGCAGCTTAGTGACAGCGGATACGCAGTATTTT.

This chain uses TRBV21-1 with TRBJ2-7; TRBD1 is taken as the D call from the table, unchecked against the DNA. TRBV21-1 is a pseudogene segment. The CDR3 spans 17 residues. As DNA, the CDR3 is TGTGCCAGCAGCAAAGGAGCAGGGGACAGGTCTCTCTACGAGCAGTACTTC. This codes for CASSKGAGDRSLYEQYF.

The CDR3 DNA sequence: TGTGCCAGCAGCCCGACTCGGACAGGGGGCACTCAGCCCCAGCATTTT. Translating it yields CASSPTRTGGTQPQHF. V is TRBV16 and J is TRBJ1-5; the match to TRBD1 covers 11 bases. Germline V gives CDR1 KGHSY, CDR2 FQNENV. This CDR3 spans 16 amino acids. The junction had 8 bases not matched to a gene; V was cut back by 4 bases and J by 6 bases.

The chain joins TRBV15 to TRBJ1-5; D gene unclear. This CDR3 is 14 amino acids long. From germline, CDR1 is LNHNV and CDR2 YYDKDF (reference sequence). V was cut by 1 base and J by 4 bases, with 8 bases left in between. As DNA, the CDR3 is TGTGCCACCAGCAGAGGAAAGGAGAATCAGCCCCAGCATTTT. Translation gives CATSRGKENQPQHF.

The chain recombines TRBV4-1 with TRBJ2-2; D gene ambiguous. This CDR3 is 16 amino acids long. Trimming cost V 4 bases and J 4 bases, with 16 bases left between them. Germline assignment: CDR1 MGHRA and CDR2 YSYEKL. The CDR3 spells CASSPEGQWSTGELFF. The CDR3 DNA follows: TGCGCCAGCAGCCCTGAAGGTCAGTGGAGCACCGGGGAGCTGTTTTTT.

The J gene is TRBJ1-1, the V gene TRBV30; D gene ambiguous. CDR3 length equals 13 residues. Germline values: CDR1 GTSNPN, CDR2 SVGIG (reference sequence). Trimming took off 5 bases at V and 0 bases at J, with 10 bases between the two ends. The CDR3 loop is CAWGTQLNTEAFF. For the CDR3, the DNA is TGTGCCTGGGGAACACAGCTGAACACTGAAGCTTTCTTT.